These 3 T cell receptor beta chains share one sample of origin, sequenced in a study of T cell clonotyping in hematopoietic cell transplantation (dated by TCRdb to the early 2020s). Interpreted using the paper, the time point label stands for: 30 days after allo-HCT. Receptors were amplified or captured by the immunoSEQ multiplex PCR assay. The table comes from immuneACCESS by way of TCRdb, which keeps in-frame sequences with V and J called. Part of the clones is missing from these tables; in studies checked, under half for an unresolved V gene and the rest for unknown reasons. The sample includes 11,000 to 15,000 clones, with about 94% observed a single time. The biggest ten clones account for 4% to 5.5% of the sample. The material sequenced was PBMCs, taken 30 days after allogeneic stem cell transplant. These receptors all come from a male patient aged 55 to 69 who had an allogeneic stem cell transplant from an unrelated donor, so the T cells may come from the graft donor. Some clones in this sample may be carry-over from other donors' samples.

The genes are TRBV7-6 and TRBJ1-1; D remains unclear. CDR1 is SGHVS and CDR2 is FNYEAQ in the germline V gene. The CDR3 loop spans 14 amino acids. V lost 5 bases to trimming and J lost 1 base, with 11 bases between them. The chain's CDR3 is CASSQQLTNTEAFF. In nucleotides, the CDR3 is TGTGCCAGCAGCCAACAGCTCACGAACACTGAAGCTTTCTTT.

The chain uses TRBV5-6 and TRBJ1-1; D is ambiguous. V lost 2 bases to trimming and J lost 8 bases, with 7 bases between them. This CDR3 spans 11 amino acids. Germline V lookup: CDR1 SGHDT, CDR2 YYEEEE. The CDR3 is CASSFASEAFF. The CDR3 bases are TGTGCCAGCAGCTTCGCATCGGAAGCTTTCTTT.

The rearrangement links TRBV25-1 to TRBJ1-4; TRBD1 matches 9 bases. Per germline, CDR1 MGHDK and CDR2 SYGVNS. Losses at the gene ends were 0 bases for V and 8 bases for J; bases not matched to a gene: 4. The CDR3 runs 15 residues. CDR3 in amino acids: CASSEYGQGWEKLFF. The DNA for the CDR3 is TGTGCCAGCAGTGAATACGGACAGGGGTGGGAAAAACTGTTTTTT. The full variable domain, its missing parts supplied by reference TRBV25-1 and TRBJ1-4, is EADIYQTPRYLVIGTGKKITLECSQTMGHDKMYWYQQDPGMELHLIHYSYGVNSTEKGDLSSESTVSRIRTEHFPLTLESARPSHTSQYLCASSEYGQGWEKLFFGSGTQLSVL.